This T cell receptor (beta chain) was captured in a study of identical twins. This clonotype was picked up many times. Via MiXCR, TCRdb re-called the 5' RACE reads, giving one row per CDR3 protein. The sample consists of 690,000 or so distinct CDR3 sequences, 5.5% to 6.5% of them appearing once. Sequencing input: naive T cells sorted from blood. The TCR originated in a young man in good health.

CDR3 nucleotides: TGTGCCATCGCAGGGAGCTCCTACGAGCAGTACTTC. Amino acid sequence: CAIAGSSYEQYF. The V call is TRBV10-3, the J call TRBJ2-7, with D possibly called TRBD1 or TRBD2 (5 bases each). CDR1 and CDR2 from the germline V gene are ENHRY and SYGVKD. The V gene lost 8 bases and the J gene lost 0 bases, with 8 bases spanning the gap. This CDR3 comprises 12 residues.